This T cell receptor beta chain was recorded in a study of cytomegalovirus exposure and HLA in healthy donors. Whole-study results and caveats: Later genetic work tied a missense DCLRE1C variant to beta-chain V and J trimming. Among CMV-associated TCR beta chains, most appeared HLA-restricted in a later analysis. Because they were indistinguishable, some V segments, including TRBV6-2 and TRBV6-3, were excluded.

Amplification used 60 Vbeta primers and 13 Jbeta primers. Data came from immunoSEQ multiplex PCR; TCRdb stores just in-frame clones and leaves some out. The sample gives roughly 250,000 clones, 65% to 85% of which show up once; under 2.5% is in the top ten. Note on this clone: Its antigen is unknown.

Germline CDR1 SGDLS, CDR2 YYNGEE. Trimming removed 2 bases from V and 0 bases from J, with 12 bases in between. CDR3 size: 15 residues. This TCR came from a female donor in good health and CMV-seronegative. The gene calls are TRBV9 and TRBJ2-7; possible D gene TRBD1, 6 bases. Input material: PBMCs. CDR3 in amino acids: CASSVYRDISYEQYF. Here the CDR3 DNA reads TGTGCCAGCAGCGTTTACCGGGACATCTCCTACGAGCAGTACTTC.